Each of the 8 T cell receptor beta chains below was sequenced from the same sample in a study of blood T cell repertoires in COVID-19. The method was immunoSEQ multiplex PCR; TCRdb's version includes in-frame clones alone and lacks a portion of them. The table has under 140,000 clones, less than 85% seen once. The sample was peripheral blood. The receptors come from a woman of 80 years or more with acute or convalescent COVID-19.

V gene TRBV9 combines with J gene TRBJ1-2; no clear D. CDR1 and CDR2 from the germline V gene are SGDLS and YYNGEE. The V end lost 0 bases, the J end lost 0 bases, and 3 bases lay between the germline ends. The CDR3 is 13 residues long. The chain's CDR3 is CASSVDSNYGYTF. Written as DNA, the CDR3 is TGTGCCAGCAGCGTAGACTCTAACTATGGCTACACCTTC.

CDR3: CASSEIEGSYQPQHF. The CDR3, as DNA: TGTGCCAGCAGTGAAATCGAGGGTTCCTATCAGCCCCAGCATTTT. The J gene is TRBJ1-5, the V gene TRBV2, with D uncertain. V was cut by 2 bases and J by 5 bases, with 13 bases left in between. Germline values: CDR1 SNHLY, CDR2 FYNNEI. The CDR3 is made up of 15 amino acids. Drawing the rest from reference TRBV2 and TRBJ1-5, the complete variable domain is EPEVTQTPSHQVTQMGQEVILRCVPISNHLYFYWYRQILGQKVEFLVSFYNNEISEKSEIFDDQFSVERPDGSNFTLKIRSTKLEDSAMYFCASSEIEGSYQPQHFGDGTRLSIL.

The rearrangement links TRBV7-9 to TRBJ1-1; 8 bases match TRBD1. The CDR3 has 12 residues. V shed 8 bases and J 3 bases; nucleotides not matched to a gene: 2. CDR1 and CDR2 from the germline V gene are SEHNR and FQNEAQ (reference sequence). For the CDR3, the DNA is TGTGCCAGCCACAGGGGGGACACTGAAGCTTTCTTT. Encoded protein: CASHRGDTEAFF.

This chain joins TRBV6-5 and TRBJ1-3, with D perhaps TRBD1 (6 bases). The V end lost 5 bases, the J end lost 2 bases, and 13 bases lay between the germline ends. The CDR3 loop spans 15 amino acids. From germline, CDR1 is MNHEY and CDR2 SVGAGI. The CDR3 coding sequence is TGTGCCAGCAGTCTCGACGGGGGGCCTGGAAACACCATATATTTT. This translates into CASSLDGGPGNTIYF.

The chain is built from TRBV7-9 and TRBJ1-2; D is possibly TRBD1 (6 bases). CDR1 is SEHNR, CDR2 FQNEAQ, per germline (reference sequence). Trimming left V 2 bases short and J 2 bases short, with 12 bases between. The CDR3 is 15 amino acids. CDR3 bases: TGTGCCAGCAGCTTATCAGACAGGCGGAACTATGGCTACACCTTC. It yields the protein CASSLSDRRNYGYTF.

The rearrangement joins TRBV4-2 to TRBJ1-4, with no clear D. Trimming removed 1 base at V and 8 bases at J, with 17 bases between. From germline, CDR1 is LGHNA and CDR2 YNFKEQ. The CDR3 covers 16 residues. CDR3 nucleotides: TGTGCCAGCAGCCAAGTGGGAGGCCTCGCAAGGGAAAAACTGTTTTTT. As protein: CASSQVGGLAREKLFF.

V usage is TRBV18 and J usage is TRBJ2-3; 9 nucleotides align to TRBD1. Germline CDR1 KGHSH, CDR2 LQKENI. The ends lost 4 bases at V and 5 bases at J; junction bases unmatched: 4. The CDR3 covers 14 residues. CDR3 residues: CASSRTGGKDTQYF. CDR3 bases: TGTGCCAGCTCACGCACAGGGGGCAAAGATACGCAGTATTTT.

The V call is TRBV18, the J call TRBJ2-1, with TRBD2 identical over 13 bases. The CDR3 totals 16 residues. Germline V CDR1 and CDR2: KGHSH, LQKENI. V lost 3 bases and J lost 9; bases outside the gene matches: 8. Here the CDR3 DNA reads TGTGCCAGCTCACCTTCCGGGACTAGCGGGATCGGTGAGCAGTTCTTC. Amino acids: CASSPSGTSGIGEQFF.